This passage covers 14 T cell receptor beta chains from one sample sequenced in a study of blood T cell repertoires in COVID-19. The table came from immunoSEQ multiplex PCR; TCRdb's copy has only in-frame clones and leaves some out. In the table there are 90,000 or so clones, about 89% of which are singletons. The sample was peripheral blood. The receptors come from a human donor with active COVID-19. The donor label of this sample is uncertain.

This clone was seen once. The rearrangement uses TRBV5-8 and TRBJ1-1; D possibly corresponds to TRBD1 (6 bases). The CDR3 is 18 residues long. Per germline, CDR1 SGHTS and CDR2 YDEGEE. V gave up 4 bases and J gave up 5 bases, with 27 bases separating them. CDR3 sequence reads: CASSRRIPFGGWGTEAFF. For the CDR3, the DNA is TGTGCCAGCAGCCGACGCATCCCTTTTGGGGGCTGGGGAACTGAAGCTTTCTTT.

This rearrangement joins TRBV4-1 to TRBJ1-2; 7 positions match TRBD1. The CDR3 spans 14 residues. Trimming took 4 bases from V and 3 from J; bases not matched to a gene: 5. Per germline, CDR1 MGHRA and CDR2 YSYEKL. DNA of the CDR3: TGCGCCAGCAGCCCAGGGGGGCAGCACTATGGCTACACCTTC. Protein: CASSPGGQHYGYTF.

The genes are TRBV12-5 and TRBJ1-5; D is unresolved. Per germline, CDR1 LGHNT and CDR2 FRNRAP. V was shortened by 6 bases and J by 3 bases, with 3 bases between the two germline ends. CDR3 length: 11 residues. CDR3 nucleotides: TGTGCTAGTGGCCACAATCAGCCCCAGCATTTT. Encoded protein: CASGHNQPQHF.

This chain joins TRBV15 and TRBJ2-1; D possibly corresponds to TRBD1 (5 bases). CDR1 and CDR2 from the germline V gene are LNHNV and YYDKDF (reference sequence). Trimming stripped 6 bases from V and 0 bases from J, with 15 bases between. The CDR3 covers 16 residues. CDR3 protein: CATRGLQESSYNEQFF. The CDR3 nucleotides read TGTGCCACCAGGGGTTTACAGGAGAGCTCCTACAATGAGCAGTTCTTC.

This clone was recorded once. The chain joins TRBV2 to TRBJ2-1; 11 bases align to TRBD2. CDR3 length equals 17 residues. Unmatched junction bases numbered 13, after V lost 8 bases and J lost 4 bases. Germline lookup yields CDR1 SNHLY and CDR2 FYNNEI. CDR3 residues: CASYFYSGGARYNEQFF. As DNA, the CDR3 is TGTGCCAGCTATTTTTATAGCGGGGGGGCCAGATACAATGAGCAGTTCTTC.

V is TRBV5-1 and J is TRBJ2-3; 7 nucleotides align to TRBD2. Germline V gene data show CDR1 as SGHRS and CDR2 as YFSETQ. V trimming: 4 bases; J trimming: 0 bases; junction bases outside the gene matches: 5. This CDR3 is 15 amino acids long. CDR3 bases: TGCGCCAGCAGCCCGGGGGGACGGAGCACAGATACGCAGTATTTT. Its translation: CASSPGGRSTDTQYF.

This chain joins TRBV6-1 and TRBJ2-3; D is ambiguous. Trimming cost V 0 bases and J 0 bases, with 13 bases left between them. Germline V CDR1 and CDR2: MNHNS, SASEGT. This CDR3 has 17 residues. CDR3 region: CASSEARSLRSTDTQYF. CDR3 in DNA: TGTGCCAGCAGTGAAGCTCGGAGTCTTCGTAGCACAGATACGCAGTATTTT.

This clone has a handful of counts. The V and J genes are TRBV5-1 and TRBJ2-7; D may be TRBD2 (5 bases). The CDR3 has 16 amino acids. The V end lost 4 bases, the J end lost 2 bases, and 19 bases lay between the germline ends. Per germline, CDR1 SGHRS and CDR2 YFSETQ. CDR3 in amino acids: CASSPTADAGAYEQYF. The CDR3 nucleotides are TGCGCCAGCAGCCCGACTGCGGATGCCGGGGCCTACGAGCAGTACTTC.

The chain links TRBV6-5 to TRBJ2-7; 12 bases agree with TRBD2. This CDR3 contains 15 residues. V gave up 6 bases and J gave up 5 bases; unmatched junction bases: 8. The germline V gene has CDR1 MNHEY and CDR2 SVGAGI. Here the CDR3 reads CASSVTSGGRDEQYF. The CDR3 region has the DNA TGTGCCAGCAGCGTGACTAGCGGGGGAAGGGACGAGCAGTACTTC.

The rearrangement uses TRBV15 and TRBJ2-3; TRBD1 is a possible D gene (5 bases). V gave up 5 bases and J gave up 4 bases, with 16 bases separating them. CDR3 length: 15 amino acids. Germline V CDR1 and CDR2: LNHNV, YYDKDF (reference sequence). This chain's CDR3 is CATSAFQGNADTQYF. Written as DNA, the CDR3 is TGTGCCACCAGCGCCTTCCAGGGTAATGCAGATACGCAGTATTTT.

The chain is built from TRBV2 and TRBJ2-7, with 7 positions matching TRBD1. Per the germline V gene, CDR1 is SNHLY and CDR2 is FYNNEI. Germline trimming cut 11 bases from V and 1 base from J; bases unmatched to any gene: 2. The CDR3 loop spans 11 amino acids. DNA of the CDR3: TGTGCCGGACAGGATTCCTACGAGCAGTACTTC. Amino acid sequence: CAGQDSYEQYF. Filled out from reference TRBV2 and TRBJ2-7, the complete variable domain reads EPEVTQTPSHQVTQMGQEVILRCVPISNHLYFYWYRQILGQKVEFLVSFYNNEISEKSEIFDDQFSVERPDGSNFTLKIRSTKLEDSAMYFCAGQDSYEQYFGPGTRLTVT.

V is TRBV5-1 and J is TRBJ2-1; 9 nucleotides match TRBD1. This CDR3 has 16 amino acids. Germline CDR1 and CDR2: SGHRS and YFSETQ. Germline trimming cut 2 bases from V and 3 bases from J; bases unmatched to any gene: 6. The CDR3, as DNA: TGCGCCAGCAGCTTTTCCGGGACAGGGAGCTACAATGAGCAGTTCTTC. The encoded protein is CASSFSGTGSYNEQFF.

V gene TRBV19 combines with J gene TRBJ1-6, with a tentative D call TRBD1 (6 bases). The germline V gene encodes CDR1 LNHDA and CDR2 SQIVND (reference sequence). The CDR3 totals 14 residues. V lost 3 bases, J lost 9 bases, and 12 bases lay in between. CDR3 coding DNA: TGTGCCAGTAGTATCAGGGGCGACGGTTCACCCCTCCACTTT. It yields the protein CASSIRGDGSPLHF.

This clone was seen a single time. CDR3 nucleotides: TGCGCCAGCAGCCCGGGTAGTTACGAGCAGTACTTC. This gives the protein CASSPGSYEQYF. The chain couples TRBV5-1 to TRBJ2-7; D uncertain. The V gene's germline CDR1 is SGHRS and CDR2 YFSETQ. Deletions cut 4 bases from V and 4 bases from J, with 9 bases between. The CDR3 loop spans 12 amino acids.